The rows below give T cell receptor beta chains drawn from one sample of a study of shared clonotypes between healthy human individuals. Only in-frame clones appear in the TCRdb table, and some are missing; sequencing was by immunoSEQ multiplex PCR. In the table there are more than 2,000,000 clones, more than 80% of which are singletons. Material: naive CD4+ T cells sorted from blood. The receptors were gathered from a man aged 18 to 30 in good health. Both conserved end residues are part of each CDR3. A D gene is named only where the DNA matches it firmly. Some rows have no size entry. The others give once, few or many, or a class for an expanded clone.

>TRBJ2-7|-|TRBD1|TRBV2
TGTGCCAGCAGTGTTAGGACAGGGAGGTCCGAGCAGTACTTC
CASSVRTGRSEQYF
>TRBJ2-6|-|-|TRBV5-4
TGTGCCAGCAGCTTGCCGGGGGCTGGGGCCAACGTCCTGACTTTC
CASSLPGAGANVLTF
>TRBJ2-7|-|TRBD2|TRBV5-1
TGCGCCAGCAGCTTGACTAGCGGGAGTCCCTACGAGCAGTACTTC
CASSLTSGSPYEQYF
>TRBJ2-5|-|-|TRBV7-2
TGTGCCAGCACCATTGTAGGGGAGACCCAGTACTTC
CASTIVGETQYF
>TRBJ2-6|-|-|TRBV10-3
TGTGCCATCAGTGAGGAGTGGGCCAACGTCCTGACTTTC
CAISEEWANVLTF
>TRBJ1-2|few|-|TRBV27
TGTGCCAGCAGTTCGACGTCGGTCTATGGCTACACCTTC
CASSSTSVYGYTF
>TRBJ1-6|-|TRBD1|TRBV7-9
TGTGCCAGCAGCCCTCCGGGGACAGTCAATTCACCCCTCCACTTT
CASSPPGTVNSPLHF
>TRBJ2-1|-|TRBD1|TRBV2
TGTGCCAGCAGGGGACAGGGGGCGAAAAATGAGCAGTTCTTC
CASRGQGAKNEQFF
>TRBJ1-2|-|-|TRBV5-6
TGTGCCAGCAGCCCACGAAGACAGGCTGTTAACTATGGCTACACCTTC
CASSPRRQAVNYGYTF
>TRBJ2-3|-|-|TRBV11-2
TGTGCCAGCAGTCGGAGACTAGAAACAGATACGCAGTATTTT
CASSRRLETDTQYF
>TRBJ2-3|-|-|TRBV5-4
TGTGCCAGCTCCACGGAGGGGGGAGCGCGCACAGATACGCAGTATTTT
CASSTEGGARTDTQYF
>TRBJ2-7|-|-|TRBV18
TGTGCCAGCTCACCACCGGCTAGCTCCTACGAGCAGTACTTC
CASSPPASSYEQYF
>TRBJ2-1|-|-|TRBV6-5
TGTGCCAGCAGTTACATGGGACTTGAGCAGTTCTTC
CASSYMGLEQFF
>TRBJ1-6|-|-|TRBV5-1
TGCGCCAGCAGCCCGACGGACAGCACACTGACGAATTCACCCCTCCACTTT
CASSPTDSTLTNSPLHF
>TRBJ2-5|-|TRBD2|TRBV7-2
TGTGCCAGCAGCCCCAAGGCGGGGGTCCAAGAGACCCAGTACTTC
CASSPKAGVQETQYF
>TRBJ2-2|-|TRBD2|TRBV9
TGTGCCAGCAGCGTACTCGGGGGGTACACCGGGGAGCTGTTTTTT
CASSVLGGYTGELFF
>TRBJ1-2|once|-|TRBV5-1
TGCGCCAGCAGCTTCGAAGGTGACTATGGCTACACCTTC
CASSFEGDYGYTF
>TRBJ1-2|-|-|TRBV6-6
TGTGCCAGCAGTTATATTGGCTACACCTTC
CASSYIGYTF
>TRBJ2-5|-|TRBD1|TRBV5-1
TGCGCAACCTCGGGACAGGGGGGCGGAGAGACCCAGTACTTC
CATSGQGGGETQYF
>TRBJ2-5|-|-|TRBV21-1
TGTGCCAGCAGGAAGGGAGTCCCCTGTGAGAGCCAAGAGACCCAGTACTTC
CASRKGVPCESQETQYF
>TRBJ1-1|-|TRBD1|TRBV28
TGTGCCAGCAGTTTACCCGGGACAGGGGGAATGAACACTGAAGCTTTCTTT
CASSLPGTGGMNTEAFF
>TRBJ2-7|-|-|TRBV6-5
TGTGCATCTCGGCAAGACGGCACCTACGAGCAGTACTTC
CASRQDGTYEQYF
>TRBJ2-7|-|TRBD2|TRBV7-2
TGTGCCAGCAGCTTGGCGGGAGGGGCCTACGAGCAGTACTTC
CASSLAGGAYEQYF
>TRBJ2-4|-|-|TRBV4-1
TGCGCCAGCAGCCAGACCATTCTAGCCAAAAACATTCAGTACTTC
CASSQTILAKNIQYF
>TRBJ1-2|-|-|TRBV6-5
TGTGCCAGCAGTTCTGGCCATGGAGTTTCCTATGGCTACACCTTC
CASSSGHGVSYGYTF
>TRBJ2-1|-|TRBD2|TRBV10-3
TGTGCCATCAGTGATGGGGGAGGGTCCTACAATGAGCAGTTCTTC
CAISDGGGSYNEQFF
>TRBJ2-1|-|-|TRBV28
TGTGCCAGCAGTTTAGGGACAGAGCAGTTCTTC
CASSLGTEQFF
>TRBJ2-2|-|-|TRBV19
TGTGCCAGTAGTCCCGAGTCCGGGGAGCTGTTTTTT
CASSPESGELFF
>TRBJ2-1|once|TRBD2|TRBV19
TGTGCCAGTAGCCCTACTAGCGGACCCTCCTACAATGAGCAGTTCTTC
CASSPTSGPSYNEQFF
>TRBJ1-2|once|-|TRBV19
TGTGCCAGTAGTATACAGCGAACTAACTATGGCTACACCTTC
CASSIQRTNYGYTF
>TRBJ2-1|-|TRBD2|TRBV7-2
TGTGCCAGCAGCTTAGCGTTCCTAGCGGGAACCAATGAGCAGTTCTTC
CASSLAFLAGTNEQFF
>TRBJ1-4|-|-|TRBV19
TGTGCCAGTAGTATAGGATGGGCAGTAACAACTAATGAAAAACTGTTTTTT
CASSIGWAVTTNEKLFF
>TRBJ2-3|-|-|TRBV29-1
TGCAGCGTTGATCTGAACACAGATACGCAGTATTTT
CSVDLNTDTQYF
>TRBJ1-5|-|-|TRBV6-6
TGTGCCAGCACCGGGGGCGGCAGAGCCCCCAATCAGCCCCAGCATTTT
CASTGGGRAPNQPQHF
>TRBJ1-2|-|-|TRBV6-1
TGTGCCAGCAGTGCCAGACAGAGGAGTAACTATGGCTACACCTTC
CASSARQRSNYGYTF
>TRBJ2-5|-|TRBD1|TRBV9
TGTGCCAGCAGCGTAGATGAGGGGGCTTGGGAGACCCAGTACTTC
CASSVDEGAWETQYF
>TRBJ2-7|-|-|TRBV6-6
TGTGCCAGCAGTTACGGACCTAACTACGAGCAGTACTTC
CASSYGPNYEQYF
>TRBJ2-1|-|-|TRBV27
TGTGCCAGCAGTTCTCCCCGGACAGATTTCTCCTACAATGAGCAGTTCTTC
CASSSPRTDFSYNEQFF
>TRBJ2-7|-|-|TRBV6-5
TGTGCCAGCAGTTACGACGGTAAAGGGAATAACGAGCAGTACTTC
CASSYDGKGNNEQYF
>TRBJ1-2|-|-|TRBV6-6
TGTGCCAGCACAGACACTAACTATGGCTACACCTTC
CASTDTNYGYTF
>TRBJ1-1|-|-|TRBV18
TGTGCCAGCTCACCACGACAGCAGAACACTGAAGCTTTCTTT
CASSPRQQNTEAFF